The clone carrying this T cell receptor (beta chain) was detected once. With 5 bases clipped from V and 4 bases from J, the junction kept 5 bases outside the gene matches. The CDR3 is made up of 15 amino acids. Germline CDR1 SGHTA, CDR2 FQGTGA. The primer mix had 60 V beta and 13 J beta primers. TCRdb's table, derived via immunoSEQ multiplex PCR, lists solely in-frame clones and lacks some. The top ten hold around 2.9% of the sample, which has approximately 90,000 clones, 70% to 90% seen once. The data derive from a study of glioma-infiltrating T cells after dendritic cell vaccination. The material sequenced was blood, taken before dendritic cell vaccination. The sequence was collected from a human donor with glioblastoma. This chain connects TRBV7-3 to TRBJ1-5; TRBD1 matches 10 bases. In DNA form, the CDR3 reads TGTGCCAGCAGCCCCCAGGGACAGGGGAATCAGCCCCAGCATTTT. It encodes CASSPQGQGNQPQHF.